These 26 T cell receptor beta chains originate from one sample sequenced in a study of blood T cell repertoires in COVID-19. The method was immunoSEQ multiplex PCR; TCRdb's version includes in-frame clones alone and lacks a portion of them. There are around 200,000 clones in the sample; 87% occur only once, and about 9.3% lies in the top ten. Material for sequencing was PBMCs or T cells enriched from blood (not recorded which). These receptor sequences come from a man between 18 and 29 years old with acute COVID-19.

V gene TRBV7-6 combines with J gene TRBJ1-1, with 8 positions matching TRBD1. Germline-derived CDR1 and CDR2 are SGHVS and FNYEAQ. Trimming took 4 bases from V and 7 from J; bases not matched to a gene: 17. The CDR3 extends over 17 amino acids. The CDR3 nucleotides read TGTGCCAGCAGCTCGAAATCCGGGACAGGTGGGGCTCGTGAAGCTTTCTTT. Protein sequence: CASSSKSGTGGAREAFF. The whole variable domain, remainder taken from reference TRBV7-6 and TRBJ1-1, is GAGVSQSPRYKVTKRGQDVALRCDPISGHVSLYWYRQALGQGPEFLTYFNYEAQQDKSGLPNDRFSAERPEGSISTLTIQRTEQRDSAMYRCASSSKSGTGGAREAFFGQGTRLTVV.

The genes are TRBV30 and TRBJ2-7, with D possibly matching TRBD1 (5 bases). Trimming removed 1 base from V and 1 base from J, with 8 bases in between. The CDR3 runs to 13 residues. Per the germline V gene, CDR1 is GTSNPN and CDR2 is SVGIG (reference sequence). The chain's CDR3 is CAWSDTGSYEQYF. The DNA for the CDR3 is TGTGCCTGGAGTGATACAGGTTCCTACGAGCAGTACTTC.

V usage is TRBV2 and J usage is TRBJ2-3; D is possibly TRBD1 (6 bases). The germline V gene encodes CDR1 SNHLY and CDR2 FYNNEI. The CDR3 runs to 13 residues. Between the trimmed V and J ends, which lost 4 bases and 3 bases, there was a span of 8 bases. The CDR3 loop is CASSGRGTDTQYF. CDR3 sequence (DNA): TGTGCCAGCAGTGGAAGGGGGACAGATACGCAGTATTTT.

The rearrangement links TRBV7-8 to TRBJ1-3, with TRBD1 as a possible D gene (5 bases). The V gene's germline CDR1 is SGHVS and CDR2 FQNEAQ. V lost 3 bases to trimming and J lost 0 bases, with 9 bases between them. The CDR3 has 15 residues. CDR3 residues: CASSFSRASGNTIYF. The CDR3 DNA reads as TGTGCCAGCAGCTTTAGCAGGGCCTCTGGAAACACCATATATTTT.

The gene calls are TRBV30 and TRBJ1-1; tentatively, D is TRBD1 (5 bases). The germline V and J ends were trimmed by 0 bases and 8 bases, with 13 bases remaining between them. This CDR3 is built from 13 residues. In germline, CDR1 is GTSNPN, CDR2 SVGIG (reference sequence). The CDR3 region has the DNA TGTGCCTGGAGTGTGGGTAGGGGAGGCGAAGCTTTCTTT. This codes for CAWSVGRGGEAFF.

This chain connects TRBV5-1 to TRBJ1-3; 7 positions agree with TRBD1. Trimming at V came to 3 bases and at J to 0 bases, leaving 3 bases not matched to a gene. The CDR3 covers 15 residues. Germline V CDR1 and CDR2: SGHRS, YFSETQ. The CDR3 here is CASSSGDSSGNTIYF. Written as DNA, the CDR3 is TGCGCCAGCAGCTCGGGGGACAGCTCTGGAAACACCATATATTTT.

The V gene is TRBV6-1, the J gene TRBJ2-7, with TRBD2 matching 7 bases. This CDR3 region has 14 residues. From germline, CDR1 is MNHNS and CDR2 SASEGT. The junction had 6 bases not matched to a gene; V was cut back by 1 base and J by 6 bases. The CDR3 DNA follows: TGTGCCAGCAGTGAAGGGCGGGAGCCTTCCGAGCAGTACTTC. This codes for CASSEGREPSEQYF.

A single count supports this clone. The chain is built from TRBV10-3 and TRBJ1-1; D is unresolved. The CDR3 loop spans 13 amino acids. V was trimmed by 3 bases and J by 7 bases, leaving 12 bases between them. Germline values: CDR1 ENHRY, CDR2 SYGVKD. Here the CDR3 DNA reads TGTGCCATCAGTGATCGGATTGAGGGTGAAGCTTTCTTT. Its protein product is CAISDRIEGEAFF.

V is TRBV19 and J is TRBJ2-7, with D possibly being TRBD1 (5 bases). With 4 bases removed from V and 0 bases from J, the gap between germline ends came to 10 bases. Per germline, CDR1 LNHDA and CDR2 SQIVND (reference sequence). This CDR3 is 14 amino acids long. The chain's CDR3 is CASSTWGSSYEQYF. The CDR3 DNA reads as TGTGCCAGTAGTACCTGGGGCAGCTCCTACGAGCAGTACTTC.

The chain combines TRBV27 with TRBJ1-1, with D perhaps TRBD1 (5 bases). The CDR3 runs 13 residues. Germline V lookup: CDR1 MNHEY, CDR2 SMNVEV (reference sequence). V dropped 5 bases and J dropped 1 base, with 8 bases sitting between them. The CDR3 region has the DNA TGTGCCAGCAGTCCCACAGGGAACACTGAAGCTTTCTTT. Its protein is CASSPTGNTEAFF.

J is TRBJ2-1 and V is TRBV19; TRBD2 matches 10 bases. The V segment lost 8 bases and the J segment 7 bases; nucleotides outside the gene matches: 11. The CDR3 loop spans 15 amino acids. Germline V CDR1 and CDR2: LNHDA, SQIVND (reference sequence). Written as DNA, the CDR3 is TGTGCCAGTGAAAACGCTAGCGGGAGATTGAATGAGCAGTTCTTC. This translates into CASENASGRLNEQFF.

The chain uses TRBV6-5 and TRBJ1-2; 9 nucleotides agree with TRBD1. This CDR3 has 14 residues. Germline trimming cut 6 bases from V and 8 bases from J; bases unmatched to any gene: 10. The germline CDR1 and CDR2 sequences are MNHEY and SVGAGI. As DNA, the CDR3 is TGTGCCAGCAGGAACGGACAGGGGCCGGCGGGCTACACCTTC. The encoded protein is CASRNGQGPAGYTF.

V is TRBV10-3 and J is TRBJ2-7; 10 nucleotides match TRBD2. After removal of 10 bases from V and 5 bases from J, the junction contained 11 bases not matched to a gene. CDR1 is ENHRY, CDR2 SYGVKD, per germline. CDR3 size: 14 residues. DNA for the CDR3: TGTGCCACAAAGATAGCGGGAGGTGGGGACGAGCAGTACTTC. It encodes CATKIAGGGDEQYF.

The CDR3 DNA is TGTGCCAGCAGTTCCACTAGCGCCGTCACAGATACGCAGTATTTT. The encoded protein is CASSSTSAVTDTQYF. J is TRBJ2-3 and V is TRBV27, with 7 bases fitting TRBD2. The CDR3 is made up of 15 amino acids. The J segment lost 2 bases and the V segment lost 4 bases, leaving 6 bases of the junction unmatched. Per germline, CDR1 MNHEY and CDR2 SMNVEV (reference sequence).

This clone was counted between two and nine times. The chain employs TRBV20-1 and TRBJ1-2; TRBD1 matches at 8 bases. V lost 3 bases, J lost 4 bases, and 10 bases stayed unmatched. The CDR3 is 15 residues long. From germline, CDR1 is DFQATT and CDR2 SNEGSKA (reference sequence). The CDR3 nucleotides read TGCAGTGCTAGTGTATCGACAGGGGATCCCTATGGCTACACCTTC. Translating gives CSASVSTGDPYGYTF.

The chain carries TRBV30 and TRBJ1-1; D is possibly TRBD1 (5 bases). The germline V and J ends were trimmed by 1 base and 2 bases, with 17 bases remaining between them. The CDR3 extends over 16 amino acids. CDR1 is GTSNPN and CDR2 is SVGIG in the germline V gene (reference sequence). For the CDR3, the DNA is TGTGCCTGGAGTGGGGGCGGCAGGCAGTTTAACACTGAAGCTTTCTTT. Translation gives CAWSGGGRQFNTEAFF.

This clone was found once. V and J are TRBV7-9 and TRBJ2-7; 7 nucleotides agree with TRBD1. This CDR3 is 15 amino acids long. The trim removed 5 bases at V and 0 bases at J, leaving 7 bases unmatched. CDR1 SEHNR and CDR2 FQNEAQ come from the germline V gene (reference sequence). DNA of the CDR3: TGTGCCAGCAGCCCAAGGGACAGCCTCTCCTACGAGCAGTACTTC. Translated, it gives CASSPRDSLSYEQYF.

This chain connects TRBV27 to TRBJ2-3; TRBD2 aligns across 9 bases. The germline V gene encodes CDR1 MNHEY and CDR2 SMNVEV (reference sequence). This CDR3 comprises 16 residues. V trimming: 9 bases; J trimming: 2 bases; junction bases outside the gene matches: 12. The CDR3, as DNA: TGTGCCAGTCATCCCATAGCGGGAGTGTTCACAGATACGCAGTATTTT. It encodes CASHPIAGVFTDTQYF.

The V gene is TRBV9, the J gene TRBJ2-1, with 10 bases identical to TRBD2. V lost 3 bases, J lost 7 bases, and 10 bases stayed unmatched. Germline values: CDR1 SGDLS, CDR2 YYNGEE. The CDR3 length is 16 residues. The CDR3 coding sequence is TGTGCCAGCAGCGCCATACCGGGACTAGCGACGAATGAGCAGTTCTTC. Residues: CASSAIPGLATNEQFF.

DNA of the CDR3: TGCGCCAGCAGCTTAGAACTGAACACTGAAGCTTTCTTT. Residues: CASSLELNTEAFF. The chain carries TRBV4-3 and TRBJ1-1; no clear D. The CDR3 runs 13 residues. Trimming left V 5 bases short and J 0 bases short, with 7 bases between. CDR1 is LGHNA and CDR2 is YSLEER in the germline V gene.

The V gene is TRBV4-1, the J gene TRBJ2-1; 14 bases are shared with TRBD2. Germline V gives CDR1 MGHRA, CDR2 YSYEKL. The CDR3 is 18 residues long. Trimming cost V 4 bases and J 2 bases; bases outside gene matches: 7. CDR3 in DNA: TGCGCCAGCAGCCCCGGAGGACTAGCGGGAGGAACCTACAATGAGCAGTTCTTC. Encoded protein: CASSPGGLAGGTYNEQFF.

J is TRBJ2-7 and V is TRBV19; D perhaps matches TRBD2 (5 bases). V was clipped by 5 bases and J by 0 bases, with 17 bases between them. Germline-derived CDR1 and CDR2 are LNHDA and SQIVND (reference sequence). The CDR3 has 16 amino acids. Here the CDR3 reads CASSPLEGGSSYEQYF. The CDR3 nucleotides read TGTGCCAGTAGTCCCCTTGAGGGCGGCAGCTCCTACGAGCAGTACTTC.

The chain is built from TRBV10-1 and TRBJ2-5; 11 bases are shared with TRBD1. CDR1 is WNHNN and CDR2 is SYGVQD in the germline V gene (reference sequence). The CDR3 has 17 residues. The V and J ends lost 4 bases and 5 bases, in that order; junction bases with no gene match: 12. CDR3 amino acids: CASSGQDRGQGFETQYF. The CDR3 nucleotides are TGCGCCAGCAGTGGACAGGACAGGGGGCAGGGGTTTGAGACCCAGTACTTC.

The chain combines TRBV4-1 with TRBJ1-5; D is perhaps TRBD1 (6 bases). The CDR3 covers 15 residues. CDR1 MGHRA and CDR2 YSYEKL come from the germline V gene. V gave up 4 bases and J gave up 1 base, with 11 bases separating them. The CDR3 loop reads CASSPQQGSNQPQHF. CDR3 coding DNA: TGCGCCAGCAGCCCTCAGCAGGGGAGCAATCAGCCCCAGCATTTT.

The chain has TRBV28 and TRBJ1-1; TRBD1 is a possible D gene (6 bases). Germline CDR1 and CDR2: MDHEN and SYDVKM. This CDR3 region has 16 residues. V was shortened by 6 bases and J by 2 bases, with 19 bases between the two germline ends. The CDR3 sequence is CASRKTGTGRNTEAFF. As DNA, the CDR3 is TGTGCCAGCAGAAAAACCGGAACAGGGAGAAACACTGAAGCTTTCTTT.

This chain links TRBV5-6 with TRBJ1-4; 8 bases agree with TRBD1. Trimming removed 0 bases from V and 8 bases from J; junction bases left unmatched: 6. The V gene's germline CDR1 is SGHDT and CDR2 YYEEEE. The CDR3 is made up of 15 amino acids. The CDR3 DNA sequence: TGTGCCAGCAGCTTGGCGACAGGGGTGGGGGAAAAACTGTTTTTT. It encodes CASSLATGVGEKLFF.